The T cell receptor beta chain under discussion was sequenced for a study of blood T cell repertoires in COVID-19. In the study overall: In each case, the material was cDNA or gDNA derived from T cells, B-cell-depleted T cells, or PBMCs.

Trimming pared 3 bases from V and 0 bases from J, leaving 26 bases between. The CDR3 is 20 residues long. Germline loops: CDR1 DFQATT, CDR2 SNEGSKA (reference sequence). In the authors' workflow: The assay estimated nucleated cells by amplifying reference gene primers. Only in-frame clones appear in the TCRdb table, and some are missing; sequencing was by immunoSEQ multiplex PCR. That table supplies the V and J calls and clone size; D and trimming were determined from the DNA. The data hold some 64,000 clones, with roughly 83% observed a single time. The sequence derives from a man between 60 and 70 years old with COVID-19, enrolled during active disease. The V gene is TRBV20-1, the J gene TRBJ2-2; possible D gene TRBD1, 6 bases. Sequencing was done on a sample of peripheral blood. CDR3 in amino acids: CSASVSPATTGTSNTGELFF. CDR3 in DNA: TGCAGTGCTAGTGTTTCCCCGGCGACCACAGGGACCTCGAACACCGGGGAGCTGTTTTTT.